A single sample gave rise to the 26 T cell receptor beta chains below, sequenced in a study of Tregs in tolerant kidney transplant recipients (dated by TCRdb to between 2019 and 2020). Libraries were made using the immunoSEQ multiplex PCR assay. In its TCRdb copy, this immuneACCESS table keeps in-frame sequences only and misses some clones. Where compared with another copy, unresolved V genes explain less than half of these, and the others have no known cause. The sample table holds approximately 13,000 clones. The ten largest clones add up to 25% to 30% of the sample. What this sample's time point label stands for: 6 months after combined kidney and bone marrow transplant. The transplants used related donors along with nonmyeloablative bone marrow transplantation, and in the human trials mixed chimerism was transient. Sequenced here: CD8+ T cells from blood (PBMCs), sampled 6 months after the transplant. The receptors were sampled from a human patient who received a combined kidney and bone marrow transplant. After a transplant, some of the T cells may come from the graft donor.

As regards this clone: Coverage ceases 3 residues before the CDR3 finishes, and the germline J gene fills in the end. The V call is TRBV5-1, the J call TRBJ2-5, with 9 bases fitting TRBD1. Germline V gives CDR1 SGHRS, CDR2 YFSETQ. The CDR3 covers 16 residues. Trimming took 4 bases from V and 4 from J; bases not matched to a gene: 11. This chain's CDR3 is CASSTWDREVGETQYF. The sequenced CDR3 bases are TGCGCCAGCAGCACGTGGGACAGGGAGGTTGGAGAGACC.

CDR3 residues: CASSERQSYEQYF. The sequenced CDR3 bases are TGCGCCAGCAGCGAACGACAGTCCTACGAG. The chain combines TRBV4-1 with TRBJ2-7; a weak D match, TRBD1 (5 bases). The read is 3 residues too short to cover the CDR3 end, so that end is filled in from the germline J gene. The V gene's germline CDR1 is MGHRA and CDR2 YSYEKL. V was trimmed by 5 bases and J by 1 base, leaving 9 bases between them. This CDR3 has 13 amino acids.

Notes on this clone: The CDR3 goes on 3 residues after the read ends, and that part is filled in from the germline J gene. V and J are TRBV2 and TRBJ1-2; TRBD1 matches at 11 bases. The CDR3 sequence is 13 residues long. Losses at the gene ends were 6 bases for V and 4 bases for J; bases not matched to a gene: 1. Germline CDR1 and CDR2: SNHLY and FYNNEI. The sequenced part of the CDR3 DNA is TGTGCCAGCAGCGGGACAGGGGGCTATGGC. This translates into CASSGTGGYG. The entire CDR3 protein is CASSGTGGYGYTF.

With respect to this clone: The read comes to an end 3 residues before the CDR3 does, leaving the germline J gene to fill in the end. The rearrangement links TRBV5-1 to TRBJ2-1; no clear D gene. Trimming removed 0 bases at V and 8 bases at J, with 3 bases between. Germline values: CDR1 SGHRS, CDR2 YFSETQ. The CDR3 runs to 11 residues. The CDR3 reads CASSLAYEQFF. Partial CDR3 DNA: TGCGCCAGCAGCTTGGCCTATGAG.

As regards this clone: The read comes to an end 3 residues before the CDR3 does, leaving the germline J gene to fill in the end. The gene calls are TRBV19 and TRBJ2-1; possible D gene TRBD2, 6 bases. The germline V and J ends were trimmed by 2 bases and 5 bases, with 10 bases remaining between them. The CDR3 is made up of 14 amino acids. The germline V gene encodes CDR1 LNHDA and CDR2 SQIVND (reference sequence). CDR3 amino acids: CASSIQRANNEQFF. The part of the CDR3 DNA that was read is TGTGCCAGTAGTATACAGCGGGCTAACAATGAG.

With respect to this clone: The read halts 3 residues ahead of the CDR3 end, with the missing end drawn from the germline J gene. The V gene is TRBV10-3, the J gene TRBJ1-3; maybe TRBD1 (5 bases). CDR3 size: 15 residues. V dropped 2 bases and J dropped 0 bases, with 8 bases sitting between them. The germline CDR1 and CDR2 sequences are ENHRY and SYGVKD. The part of the CDR3 DNA that was read is TGTGCCATCAGTGAGGGGGGGGGCTCTGGAAACACC. Protein: CAISEGGGSGNT. The CDR3, in full, reads CAISEGGGSGNTIYF.

Note on this clone: The observed sequence ends 3 residues before the CDR3 terminus, with the missing tail filled in from the germline J gene. This chain uses TRBV11-2 with TRBJ1-2; no clear D gene. Germline V CDR1 and CDR2: SGHAT, FQNNGV. CDR3 size: 13 residues. Trimming left V 0 bases short and J 7 bases short, with 9 bases between. CDR3 DNA (partial): TGTGCCAGCAGCTTAGATCCCATTAGTGGC. It is translated as CASSLDPISG. The whole CDR3 protein is CASSLDPISGYTF.

As concerns this clone: The read gets to within 3 residues of the CDR3 end, and the germline J gene fills in the rest. This chain joins TRBV19 and TRBJ1-2, with 7 bases that match TRBD1. Per the germline V gene, CDR1 is LNHDA and CDR2 is SQIVND (reference sequence). The CDR3 consists of 11 residues. The CDR3: CASMGQPGYTF. Incomplete CDR3 DNA: TGTGCCAGTATGGGACAGCCCGGC.

Points on this clone: Read data end 3 residues before the CDR3 end; the end is taken from the germline J gene. V usage is TRBV20-1 and J usage is TRBJ2-7; 12 nucleotides line up with TRBD1. With V trimmed by 2 bases and J by 5 bases, 13 bases remained unmatched. The CDR3 is 17 amino acids. CDR1 is DFQATT, CDR2 SNEGSKA, per germline (reference sequence). The CDR3: CSARSLHGTGGMDEQYF. Partial CDR3 DNA: TGCAGTGCTAGAAGTCTACACGGGACAGGGGGCATGGACGAG.

On this clone itself: Read data end 3 residues before the CDR3 end; the end is taken from the germline J gene. The chain employs TRBV7-2 and TRBJ2-1; 7 nucleotides agree with TRBD1. Germline lookup yields CDR1 SGHTA and CDR2 FQGNSA. V was clipped by 1 base and J by 8 bases; unmatched bases: 2. The length of the CDR3 is 13 residues. The DNA read from the CDR3 is TGTGCCAGCAGCTTAGTGGGGACAGATGAG. Residues: CASSLVGTDE. The CDR3 reads in full as CASSLVGTDEQFF.

As to this clone: The read gets to within 3 residues of the CDR3 end, and the germline J gene fills in the rest. J is TRBJ2-7 and V is TRBV6-2 or TRBV6-3; D not resolved. The CDR3 totals 15 residues. Germline lookup yields CDR1 MNHEY and CDR2 SVGEGT. V lost 4 bases and J 1 base, leaving 14 bases between the germline ends. CDR3 sequence: CASSFDNPPSYEQYF. The sequenced CDR3 bases are TGTGCCAGCAGTTTTGACAACCCACCTTCCTACGAG.

Remarks on this clone: The CDR3 end falls 3 residues outside the read, so it is completed with the germline J gene. The sample has other DNA sequences that encode this CDR3 too. The gene calls are TRBV19 and TRBJ1-2; the D gene is possibly TRBD1 (5 bases). Germline CDR1 and CDR2: LNHDA and SQIVND (reference sequence). The CDR3 consists of 14 residues. Trimming shortened V by 6 bases and J by 4 bases, and 15 bases separated the two germline ends. CDR3 region: CASRTLPGGYGYTF. CDR3 DNA (partial): TGTGCCAGTAGAACCCTTCCGGGGGGCTATGGC.

On this clone itself: The CDR3 goes on 3 residues after the read ends, and that part is filled in from the germline J gene. V gene TRBV7-9 combines with J gene TRBJ2-1, with 7 bases fitting TRBD2. The CDR3 is 13 residues long. Unmatched junction bases numbered 5, after V lost 5 bases and J lost 7 bases. Looked up from germline, CDR1 is SEHNR and CDR2 is FQNEAQ (reference sequence). CDR3 in amino acids: CASSVLGGNEQFF. The sequenced part of the CDR3 DNA is TGTGCCAGCAGCGTCCTCGGGGGGAATGAG.

In the case of this clone: From the germline J gene comes the end of the CDR3, since the read stops 3 residues before it. The V and J genes are TRBV10-1 and TRBJ2-1; tentative D call: TRBD2 (5 bases). This CDR3 comprises 13 residues. Germline values: CDR1 WNHNN, CDR2 SYGVQD (reference sequence). V lost 2 bases and J lost 6, with 8 bases in between. CDR3 in amino acids: CASSEGLTNEQFF. The DNA read from the CDR3 is TGCGCCAGCAGTGAGGGACTCACCAATGAG.

As to this clone: The missing CDR3 end, 3 residues past where the read stops, is filled in from the germline J gene. The rearrangement joins TRBV19 to TRBJ2-7, with 8 bases fitting TRBD1. J was trimmed by 2 bases and V by 7 bases; bases with no gene match: 13. The CDR3 sequence is 16 residues long. Germline CDR1 reads LNHDA; CDR2 reads SQIVND (reference sequence). The sequenced part of the CDR3 DNA is TGTGCCAGTAATATCTCCGTTGGGACAGGAGCCTACGAG. Its translation is CASNISVGTGAYE. The CDR3, in full, reads CASNISVGTGAYEQYF.

On this clone: Read coverage stops 3 residues before the CDR3 terminus; the germline J gene supplies the remainder. The rearrangement joins TRBV7-8 to TRBJ1-1, with a weak D call TRBD1 (5 bases). CDR3 size: 14 residues. Trimming took off 1 base at V and 2 bases at J, with 8 bases between the two ends. In germline, CDR1 is SGHVS, CDR2 FQNEAQ. The CDR3 DNA, read in part, is TGTGCCAGCAGCTTAGGGGGGGATAACACTGAA. It is translated as CASSLGGDNTE. The whole CDR3 reads CASSLGGDNTEAFF.

In regard to this clone: Read data end 3 residues before the CDR3 end; the end is taken from the germline J gene. The rearrangement links TRBV6-2 or TRBV6-3 to TRBJ1-2; D unresolved. This CDR3 comprises 13 residues. The V gene lost 6 bases and the J gene lost 0 bases, with 8 bases spanning the gap. The germline V gene has CDR1 MNHEY and CDR2 SVGEGT. This CDR3 is CASSSTANYGYTF. The CDR3 DNA, read in part, is TGTGCCAGCAGCTCAACAGCTAACTATGGC.

Regarding this clone: The missing CDR3 end, 3 residues past where the read stops, is filled in from the germline J gene. The chain recombines TRBV4-1 with TRBJ1-2; 7 bases align to TRBD1. Germline-derived CDR1 and CDR2 are MGHRA and YSYEKL. With V trimmed by 4 bases and J by 7 bases, 12 bases remained unmatched. The CDR3 spans 15 residues. The CDR3 here is CASSPVTTGTCGYTF. CDR3 DNA (partial): TGCGCCAGCAGCCCAGTAACGACAGGGACCTGTGGC.

Comment on this clone: Read coverage stops 3 residues before the CDR3 terminus; the germline J gene supplies the remainder. The chain uses TRBV29-1 and TRBJ2-1; 7 bases match TRBD2. V was clipped by 0 bases and J by 0 bases; unmatched bases: 5. The CDR3 sequence is 16 residues long. CDR1 is SQVTM and CDR2 is ANQGSEA in the germline V gene. The CDR3 reads CSVEDPVAGSYNEQFF. The sequenced part of the CDR3 DNA is TGCAGCGTTGAAGATCCTGTAGCGGGCTCCTACAATGAG.

On this clone itself: The read stops 3 residues short of the end of the CDR3; the missing end is completed from the germline J gene. The V call is TRBV20-1, the J call TRBJ2-1, with a tentative D call TRBD2 (5 bases). Deletions cut 6 bases from V and 8 bases from J, with 17 bases between. Looked up from germline, CDR1 is DFQATT and CDR2 is SNEGSKA (reference sequence). The CDR3 extends over 13 amino acids. This chain's CDR3 is CSASGLARDEQFF. The CDR3 DNA, read in part, is TGCAGTGCCAGTGGGCTGGCGAGGGATGAG.

The sequenced part of the CDR3 DNA is TGTGCCAGCAGGGACAGCTCCTATAATTCACCA. It specifies CASRDSSYNSP. In full, the CDR3 reads CASRDSSYNSPLFF. This chain links TRBV2 with TRBJ1-4; possibly TRBD1 for D (6 bases). The read comes to an end 3 residues before the CDR3 does, leaving the germline J gene to fill in the end. From germline, CDR1 is SNHLY and CDR2 FYNNEI. CDR3 length equals 14 residues. The full variable domain, rest sourced from reference TRBV2 and TRBJ1-4, is EPEVTQTPSHQVTQMGQEVILRCVPISNHLYFYWYRQILGQKVEFLVSFYNNEISEKSEIFDDQFSVERPDGSNFTLKIRSTKLEDSAMYFCASRDSSYNSPLFFGSGTQLSVL.

Notes on this clone: The DNA ends 3 residues before the CDR3 does, and the rest of the CDR3 is filled in from the germline J gene. This sequence joins TRBV4-1 and TRBJ2-6, with D maybe TRBD1 (5 bases). The CDR3 contains 13 residues. Germline V gene lookup returns CDR1 MGHRA and CDR2 YSYEKL. V lost 4 bases, J lost 9 bases, and 10 bases lay in between. CDR3: CASSPRVINVLTF. The covered CDR3 bases are TGCGCCAGCAGCCCCAGGGTAATCAACGTC.

Remarks on this clone: From the germline J gene comes the end of the CDR3, since the read stops 3 residues before it. The V gene is TRBV13, the J gene TRBJ2-3, with D perhaps matching TRBD2 (6 bases). This CDR3 spans 17 amino acids. Germline CDR1 reads PRHDT; CDR2 reads FYEKMQ (reference sequence). The CDR3 sequence is CASSLTRGGAGNQPQYF. The CDR3 bases that were read are TGTGCCAGCAGCCTTACCCGGGGCGGGGCTGGCAATCAGCCG.

As concerns this clone: The CDR3 end is not reached by the read, which stops 3 residues before it; the germline J gene fills it in. The chain combines TRBV19 with TRBJ2-2, with 10 bases aligning to TRBD2. The CDR3 totals 16 residues. The V segment lost 4 bases and the J segment 3 bases; nucleotides outside the gene matches: 5. CDR1 is LNHDA and CDR2 is SQIVND in the germline V gene (reference sequence). The CDR3 loop is CASSTGLAEHTGELFF. The sequenced part of the CDR3 DNA is TGTGCCAGTAGTACTGGACTAGCGGAACACACCGGGGAG.

Worth noting for this clone: The CDR3 extends 3 residues past the end of the read, so its final part is completed from the germline J gene. V is TRBV11-2 and J is TRBJ2-7; the match to TRBD1 covers 9 bases. V shed 3 bases and J 2 bases; nucleotides not matched to a gene: 5. Germline V gives CDR1 SGHAT, CDR2 FQNNGV. This CDR3 is built from 15 residues. The CDR3 protein is CASSLDRGRTYEQYF. CDR3 bases read: TGTGCCAGCAGCTTGGACAGGGGACGCACCTACGAG.

On this clone: The read halts 3 residues ahead of the CDR3 end, with the missing end drawn from the germline J gene. V gene TRBV7-9 combines with J gene TRBJ2-7; D unclear. This CDR3 has 13 amino acids. The V end was cut by 1 base, the J end by 4 bases, with 8 bases between. From germline, CDR1 is SEHNR and CDR2 FQNEAQ (reference sequence). This CDR3 is CASSLVERYEQYF. CDR3 DNA (partial): TGTGCCAGCAGCTTAGTTGAAAGGTACGAG.